The rows below give T cell receptor beta chains drawn from one sample of a study of blood T cell repertoires in COVID-19. The table came from immunoSEQ multiplex PCR; TCRdb's copy has only in-frame clones and leaves some out. The table has some 330,000 clones, roughly 86% seen once. Sequencing was done on a sample of PBMCs or T cells enriched from blood (not recorded which). The receptors stem from a man in his forties in a cohort exposed to, infected with or recovered from COVID-19 (not recorded which). Both conserved end residues are part of each CDR3. A D gene is named only where the DNA matches it firmly. Where a row states a size, it is once, few, many or the class of an expanded clone; other rows omit it.

-,TRBV5-1,TRBJ2-5,TRBD1,CASSRPETGEETQYF,TGCGCCAGCAGCCGTCCTGAAACAGGGGAAGAGACCCAGTACTTC
-,TRBV18,TRBJ2-1,TRBD2,CASSPDPLAGEYNEQFF,TGTGCCAGCTCACCCGACCCCCTAGCGGGAGAATACAATGAGCAGTTCTTC
-,TRBV5-1,TRBJ1-1,TRBD1,CASSLVQGRGNTEAFF,TGCGCCAGCAGCTTGGTACAGGGGCGGGGGAACACTGAAGCTTTCTTT
-,TRBV3-1/TRBV3-2,TRBJ1-4,-,CASSQRTVRHEKLFF,TGTGCCAGCAGCCAGAGGACAGTTCGGCACGAAAAACTGTTTTTT
-,TRBV5-1,TRBJ2-1,TRBD2,CASSLDSGRAYEQFF,TGCGCCAGCAGCTTGGATAGCGGGAGGGCCTATGAGCAGTTCTTC
-,TRBV6-5,TRBJ1-5,-,CASSYSPGPGQPQHF,TGTGCCAGCAGTTACTCTCCAGGGCCAGGTCAGCCCCAGCATTTT
-,TRBV27,TRBJ2-7,-,CASNKAGGPYEQYF,TGTGCCAGCAACAAAGCGGGTGGGCCCTACGAGCAGTACTTC
few,TRBV27,TRBJ2-1,TRBD2,CASRVGAGAGQFF,TGTGCCAGCAGGGTTGGTGCGGGAGCTGGGCAGTTCTTC
-,TRBV6-2/TRBV6-3,TRBJ1-5,-,CASSTFVREPQHF,TGTGCCAGCAGTACATTCGTTCGGGAGCCCCAGCATTTT
-,TRBV5-1,TRBJ1-6,-,CASRTGTDGSTLHF,TGCGCCAGCAGAACCGGGACTGACGGGTCCACCCTCCACTTT
-,TRBV28,TRBJ1-5,-,CASRVAGYNQPQHF,TGTGCCAGCAGGGTCGCAGGGTACAATCAGCCCCAGCATTTT
-,TRBV18,TRBJ1-5,-,CASSPPGGAGQPQHF,TGTGCCAGCTCACCACCGGGGGGGGCCGGTCAGCCCCAGCATTTT
-,TRBV6-5,TRBJ1-4,-,CASRREEVSEKLFF,TGTGCCAGCAGGAGGGAGGAAGTGAGTGAAAAACTGTTTTTT
-,TRBV30,TRBJ1-5,-,CAWSVRGLGDQPQHF,TGTGCCTGGAGTGTACGAGGCCTCGGGGATCAGCCCCAGCATTTT
-,TRBV28,TRBJ1-2,-,CASVTGANYGYTF,TGTGCCAGCGTAACAGGAGCCAACTATGGCTACACCTTC
-,TRBV25-1,TRBJ1-4,-,CASHQGRELFF,TGTGCCAGCCACCAGGGGCGGGAACTGTTTTTT
-,TRBV7-6,TRBJ2-1,TRBD2,CASSLTLLSGRNEQFF,TGTGCCAGCAGCTTAACCCTCTTGAGCGGGAGGAATGAGCAGTTCTTC
-,TRBV18,TRBJ2-1,TRBD1,CASSPDRTYNEQFF,TGTGCCAGCTCACCGGACAGGACCTACAATGAGCAGTTCTTC
-,TRBV2,TRBJ2-1,TRBD2,CASRRGLAERDSYNEQFF,TGTGCCAGCAGACGGGGACTAGCGGAGCGAGACTCCTACAATGAGCAGTTCTTC
once,TRBV6-1,TRBJ1-6,TRBD1,CASSEHDRGGSPLHF,TGTGCCAGCAGTGAACACGACAGGGGTGGTTCACCCCTCCACTTT
-,TRBV25-1,TRBJ1-1,-,CASSESGWNTEAFF,TGTGCCAGCAGTGAATCGGGGTGGAACACTGAAGCTTTCTTT
-,TRBV6-1,TRBJ1-2,-,CASSELYSNGYTF,TGTGCCAGCAGTGAGCTATATAGCAATGGCTACACCTTC
-,TRBV6-5,TRBJ1-5,-,CASSRGRGDQPQHF,TGTGCCAGCAGTAGGGGCAGGGGAGATCAGCCCCAGCATTTT
once,TRBV7-2,TRBJ1-3,-,CASSLASHSGNTIYF,TGTGCCAGCAGCTTAGCTTCCCACTCTGGAAACACCATATATTTT
-,TRBV19,TRBJ1-5,-,CASSKQGQAPQHF,TGTGCCAGTAGTAAACAGGGCCAGGCGCCCCAGCATTTT
-,TRBV19,TRBJ1-2,-,CASSTPGNPNYGYTF,TGTGCCAGTAGTACCCCGGGGAATCCTAACTATGGCTACACCTTC
-,TRBV3-1/TRBV3-2,TRBJ1-6,TRBD1,CASSRRDSNSPLHF,TGTGCCAGCAGCCGCCGGGACAGTAATTCACCCCTCCACTTT
-,TRBV5-6,TRBJ2-7,-,CASSFIVQYEQYF,TGTGCCAGCAGCTTTATAGTTCAATACGAGCAGTACTTC
once,TRBV4-1,TRBJ1-3,-,CASSHEPGNTIYF,TGCGCCAGCAGCCATGAGCCTGGAAACACCATATATTTT
-,TRBV19,TRBJ2-1,TRBD2,CASSIDLLAGDKNEQFF,TGTGCCAGTAGTATAGATCTGCTAGCGGGAGATAAGAATGAGCAGTTCTTC
many,TRBV19,TRBJ1-1,TRBD1,CASTGGRNTEAFF,TGTGCCAGTACAGGGGGGCGGAACACTGAAGCTTTCTTT
-,TRBV27,TRBJ1-1,-,CASSGALNTEAFF,TGTGCCAGCAGTGGGGCTTTGAACACTGAAGCTTTCTTT
-,TRBV4-2,TRBJ2-7,TRBD2,CASSQAGTSGRVEQYF,TGTGCCAGCAGCCAAGCCGGGACTAGCGGGAGGGTTGAGCAGTACTTC
-,TRBV4-2,TRBJ2-3,-,CASSQDRAGRDTQYF,TGTGCCAGCAGCCAAGATAGGGCGGGGAGAGATACGCAGTATTTT
-,TRBV5-1,TRBJ2-1,-,CASSLELGSYNEQFF,TGCGCCAGCAGCTTGGAATTGGGCAGCTACAATGAGCAGTTCTTC
-,TRBV9,TRBJ1-1,-,CASSGRTGNTEAFF,TGTGCCAGCAGCGGTCGTACAGGGAACACTGAAGCTTTCTTT
once,TRBV6-1,TRBJ1-1,-,CASSEVQIYTEAFF,TGTGCCAGCAGTGAGGTTCAGATCTACACTGAAGCTTTCTTT
-,TRBV5-1,TRBJ2-5,-,CASSPWRDSEETQYF,TGCGCCAGCAGCCCTTGGCGGGACTCCGAAGAGACCCAGTACTTC
-,TRBV7-3,TRBJ1-1,-,CASSLTYGSEAFF,TGTGCCAGCAGCTTAACGTACGGGTCTGAAGCTTTCTTT
-,TRBV7-9,TRBJ2-2,-,CASRWTENTGELFF,TGTGCCAGCAGGTGGACAGAGAACACCGGGGAGCTGTTTTTT
-,TRBV9,TRBJ2-7,TRBD2,CASSVIAGADEQYF,TGTGCCAGCAGCGTAATCGCGGGAGCGGACGAGCAGTACTTC
-,TRBV28,TRBJ2-7,-,CASSFPTGGEQYF,TGTGCCAGCAGTTTCCCAACTGGGGGGGAGCAGTACTTC
-,TRBV19,TRBJ2-1,-,CASSDGGGSNYNEQFF,TGTGCCAGTAGCGACGGAGGGGGCTCGAATTACAATGAGCAGTTCTTC
-,TRBV7-3,TRBJ2-1,TRBD2,CASNHSSGSRYNEQFF,TGTGCCAGCAACCACTCTAGCGGGAGTCGGTACAATGAGCAGTTCTTC
once,TRBV14,TRBJ1-1,TRBD1,CASSPDRVLTEAFF,TGTGCCAGCAGCCCGGACAGGGTGTTGACTGAAGCTTTCTTT
-,TRBV19,TRBJ2-4,-,CASSGLGIAGNIQYF,TGTGCCAGTAGTGGGTTAGGGATTGCGGGAAACATTCAGTACTTC
-,TRBV5-1,TRBJ2-3,-,CASSLDWASTDTQYF,TGCGCCAGCAGCTTGGATTGGGCAAGCACAGATACGCAGTATTTT
-,TRBV7-9,TRBJ1-5,TRBD1,CASSGGQGSNQPQHF,TGTGCCAGCAGCGGGGGACAGGGGTCGAATCAGCCCCAGCATTTT
-,TRBV21-1,TRBJ2-7,-,CASSKRRGLAVRRVDEQYF,TGTGCCAGCAGCAAACGAAGGGGACTAGCGGTCCGAAGGGTAGACGAGCAGTACTTC
-,TRBV18,TRBJ1-4,-,CASSPPVRRGRNEKLFF,TGTGCCAGCTCACCACCGGTGAGGAGGGGTCGGAATGAAAAACTGTTTTTT
-,TRBV7-9,TRBJ1-2,-,CASSLVSPGVYGYTF,TGTGCCAGCAGCTTAGTATCTCCGGGTGTCTATGGCTACACCTTC
-,TRBV29-1,TRBJ2-1,TRBD2,CSVGTSGRNEQFF,TGCAGCGTTGGGACTAGCGGGAGGAATGAGCAGTTCTTC
-,TRBV29-1,TRBJ1-6,TRBD1,CSVRQGANSPLHF,TGCAGCGTTCGGCAGGGGGCTAATTCACCCCTCCACTTT
-,TRBV30,TRBJ2-3,-,CAWSVPHRVTDTQYF,TGTGCCTGGAGTGTACCCCACAGGGTTACAGATACGCAGTATTTT